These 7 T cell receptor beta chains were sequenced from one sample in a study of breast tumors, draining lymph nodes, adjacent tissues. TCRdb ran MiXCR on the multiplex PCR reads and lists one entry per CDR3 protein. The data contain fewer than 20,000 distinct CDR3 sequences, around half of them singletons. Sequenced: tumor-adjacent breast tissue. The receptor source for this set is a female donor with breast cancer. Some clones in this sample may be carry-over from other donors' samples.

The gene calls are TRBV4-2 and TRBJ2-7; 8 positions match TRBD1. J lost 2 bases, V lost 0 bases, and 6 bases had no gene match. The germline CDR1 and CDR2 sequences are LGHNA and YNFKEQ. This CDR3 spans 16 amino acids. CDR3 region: CASSQDIQGETYEQYF. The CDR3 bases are TGTGCCAGCAGCCAAGATATACAGGGGGAGACCTACGAGCAGTACTTC.

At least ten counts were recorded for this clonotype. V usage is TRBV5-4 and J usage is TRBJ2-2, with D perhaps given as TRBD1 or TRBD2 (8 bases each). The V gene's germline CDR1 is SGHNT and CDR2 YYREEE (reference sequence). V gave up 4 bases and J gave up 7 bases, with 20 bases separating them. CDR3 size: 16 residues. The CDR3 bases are TGTGCCAGCAGCACGGGGGGGACAGGAAAGCGCGGGGAGCTGTTTTTT. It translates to CASSTGGTGKRGELFF. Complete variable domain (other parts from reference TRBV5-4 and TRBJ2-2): ETGVTQSPTHLIKTRGQQVTLRCSSQSGHNTVSWYQQALGQGPQFIFQYYREEENGRGNFPPRFSGLQFPNYSSELNVNALELDDSALYLCASSTGGTGKRGELFFGEGSRLTVL.

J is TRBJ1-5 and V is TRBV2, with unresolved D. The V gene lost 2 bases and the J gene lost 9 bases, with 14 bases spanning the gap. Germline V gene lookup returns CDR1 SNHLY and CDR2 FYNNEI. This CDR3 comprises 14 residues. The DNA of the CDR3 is TGTGCCAGCAGTGAACGTGGGGAACATAGGCCCCAGCATTTT. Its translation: CASSERGEHRPQHF.

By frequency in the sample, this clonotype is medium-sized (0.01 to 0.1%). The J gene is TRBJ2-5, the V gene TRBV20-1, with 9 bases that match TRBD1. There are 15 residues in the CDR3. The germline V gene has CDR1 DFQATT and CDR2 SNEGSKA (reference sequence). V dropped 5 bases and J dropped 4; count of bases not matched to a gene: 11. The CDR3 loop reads CSALSPGQGGETQYF. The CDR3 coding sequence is TGCAGTGCTCTCTCACCGGGACAGGGCGGAGAGACCCAGTACTTC.

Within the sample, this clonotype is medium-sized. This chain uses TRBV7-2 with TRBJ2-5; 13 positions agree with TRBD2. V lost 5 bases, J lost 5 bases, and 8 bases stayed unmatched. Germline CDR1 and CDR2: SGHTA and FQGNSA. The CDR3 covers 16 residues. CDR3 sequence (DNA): TGTGCCAGCAGCGGCACTAGCGGGAGGGCCATGGAGACCCAGTACTTC. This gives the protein CASSGTSGRAMETQYF.

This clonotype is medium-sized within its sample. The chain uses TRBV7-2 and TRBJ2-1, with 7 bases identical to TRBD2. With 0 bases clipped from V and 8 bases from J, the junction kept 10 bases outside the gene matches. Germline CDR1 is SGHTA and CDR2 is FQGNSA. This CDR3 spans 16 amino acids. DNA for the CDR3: TGTGCCAGCAGCTTAGCGGGAGGGCCTCTCCTTCATGAGCAGTTCTTC. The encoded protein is CASSLAGGPLLHEQFF. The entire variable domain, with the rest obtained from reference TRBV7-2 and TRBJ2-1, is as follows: GAGVSQSPSNKVTEKGKDVELRCDPISGHTALYWYRQSLGQGLEFLIYFQGNSAPDKSGLPSDRFSAERTGGSVSTLTIQRTQQEDSAVYLCASSLAGGPLLHEQFFGPGTRLTVL.

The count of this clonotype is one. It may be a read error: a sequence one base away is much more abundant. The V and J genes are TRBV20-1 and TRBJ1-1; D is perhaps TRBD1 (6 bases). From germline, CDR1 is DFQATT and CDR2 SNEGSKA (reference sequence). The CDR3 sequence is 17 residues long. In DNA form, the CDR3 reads TGCAGTGCTAGAGATCGAGGGGGGCTGAGGGTGAACACTGAAGCTCTCTTT. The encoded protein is CSARDRGGLRVNTEALF.